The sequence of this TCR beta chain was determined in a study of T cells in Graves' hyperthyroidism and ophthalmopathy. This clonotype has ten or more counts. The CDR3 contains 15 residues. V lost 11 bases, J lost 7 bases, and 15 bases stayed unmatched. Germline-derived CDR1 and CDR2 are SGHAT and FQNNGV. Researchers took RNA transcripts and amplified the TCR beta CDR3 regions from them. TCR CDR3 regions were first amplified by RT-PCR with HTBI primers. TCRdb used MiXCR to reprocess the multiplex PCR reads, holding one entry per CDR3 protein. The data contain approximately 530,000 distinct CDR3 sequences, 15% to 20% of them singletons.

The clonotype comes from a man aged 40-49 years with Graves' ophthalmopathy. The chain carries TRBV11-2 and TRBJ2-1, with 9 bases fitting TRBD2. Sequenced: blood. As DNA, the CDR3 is TGTGCCTTGAACAAGATGAGTAGCGGGGGAAATGAGCAGTTCTTC. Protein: CALNKMSSGGNEQFF.